The 31 T cell receptor beta chains presented below share a single source sample, sequenced in a study of T cells in Graves' hyperthyroidism and ophthalmopathy. Amplified TCR beta CDR3 regions derived from RNA transcripts. RT-PCR in the first round (using the HTBI primer set) targeted the TCR CDR3. TCRdb fed the multiplex PCR reads into MiXCR, producing one record per CDR3 protein. The data show a few hundred thousand distinct CDR3 sequences, about a sixth seen once. The sample taken for sequencing was blood. The origin of the receptors is a woman in her thirties with Graves' hyperthyroidism.

This clonotype was found many times. This rearrangement joins TRBV20-1 to TRBJ2-4, with 12 bases lining up with TRBD2. The CDR3 spans 17 residues. V was pared by 0 bases and J by 8 bases, with 11 bases of the junction left unmatched. Per the germline V gene, CDR1 is DFQATT and CDR2 is SNEGSKA (reference sequence). Here the CDR3 reads CSARDPALAGGRDIQYF. In DNA, the CDR3 is TGCAGTGCTAGAGATCCCGCCCTAGCGGGAGGGCGAGACATTCAGTACTTC.

This clonotype appeared a few times. This chain connects TRBV7-9 to TRBJ1-1; possible D gene TRBD1, 5 bases. V lost 2 bases to trimming and J lost 0 bases, with 13 bases between them. There are 16 residues in the CDR3. Germline lookup yields CDR1 SEHNR and CDR2 FQNEAQ (reference sequence). CDR3 in amino acids: CASSLRGRPLNTEAFF. CDR3 DNA: TGTGCCAGCAGCTTAAGGGGACGGCCTCTGAACACTGAAGCTTTCTTT.

This clonotype turned up a few times. The rearrangement uses TRBV6-4 and TRBJ1-2; no firm D call. The V end was cut by 4 bases, the J end by 3 bases, with 18 bases between. Germline V gene data show CDR1 as MRHNA and CDR2 as SNTAGT. This CDR3 spans 16 amino acids. The CDR3 sequence is CASSAFPGSSHYGYTF. The CDR3 bases are TGTGCCAGCAGTGCCTTCCCCGGCAGTTCACACTATGGCTACACCTTC.

The V and J genes are TRBV6-2 or TRBV6-3 and TRBJ1-5; no clear D. Trimming stripped 5 bases from V and 3 bases from J, with 8 bases between. Per the germline V gene, CDR1 is MNHEY and CDR2 is SVGEGT. This CDR3 contains 13 residues. CDR3 sequence reads: CASSGADNQPQHF. DNA for the CDR3: TGTGCCAGCAGTGGCGCGGACAATCAGCCCCAGCATTTT.

This sequence joins TRBV9 and TRBJ1-1; possibly TRBD1 for D (5 bases). This CDR3 comprises 13 residues. CDR1 SGDLS and CDR2 YYNGEE come from the germline V gene. V was clipped by 3 bases and J by 4 bases, with 10 bases between them. The DNA of the CDR3 is TGTGCCAGCAGCGAGGGGACCAGCACTGAAGCTTTCTTT. Translation: CASSEGTSTEAFF.

This clonotype was found many times. V is TRBV7-2 and J is TRBJ1-1; 9 nucleotides agree with TRBD1. The CDR3 sequence is 14 residues long. In germline, CDR1 is SGHTA, CDR2 FQGNSA. Losses at the gene ends were 5 bases for V and 3 bases for J; bases not matched to a gene: 4. This chain's CDR3 is CASSDRGSYTEAFF. The CDR3 DNA is TGTGCCAGCAGCGACAGGGGGAGTTACACTGAAGCTTTCTTT.

This clonotype showed up many times. The chain employs TRBV29-1 and TRBJ2-1; TRBD2 aligns across 9 bases. Trimming removed 7 bases from V and 3 bases from J; junction bases left unmatched: 4. The CDR3 consists of 13 residues. The germline V gene encodes CDR1 SQVTM and CDR2 ANQGSEA. The CDR3 DNA reads TGCAGCGGAGGGACTAGCCTCTACAATGAGCAGTTCTTC. Amino acids: CSGGTSLYNEQFF.

Ten or more counts support this clonotype. In DNA form, the CDR3 reads TGTGCCAGCAGTTATACCGGGACTAGCGGGAGCGGTGAGCAGTTCTTC. Translating it yields CASSYTGTSGSGEQFF. The chain joins TRBV11-2 to TRBJ2-1; 14 bases are a match to TRBD2. The CDR3 has 16 residues. Germline lookup yields CDR1 SGHAT and CDR2 FQNNGV. V was clipped by 6 bases and J by 9 bases; unmatched bases: 10.

This clonotype was seen many times. The chain joins TRBV11-2 to TRBJ1-2; D gene unclear. V lost 2 bases and J lost 8, with 12 bases in between. The CDR3 extends over 13 amino acids. Looked up from germline, CDR1 is SGHAT and CDR2 is FQNNGV. CDR3: CASSLSQSEGYTF. The CDR3 bases are TGTGCCAGCAGCTTATCACAGTCAGAGGGCTACACCTTC.

This clonotype was seen at least ten times. The V gene is TRBV18, the J gene TRBJ1-1; D remains ambiguous. The CDR3 is 15 residues long. The V and J ends lost 0 bases and 0 bases respectively, with 8 bases between them. CDR1 is KGHSH, CDR2 LQKENI, per germline. The CDR3 loop is CASSPPGDLNTEAFF. The CDR3 nucleotides read TGTGCCAGCTCACCACCGGGCGACCTGAACACTGAAGCTTTCTTT.

This clonotype was detected many times. This chain joins TRBV27 and TRBJ1-6; 7 nucleotides match TRBD1. The CDR3 loop spans 16 amino acids. J was trimmed by 7 bases and V by 5 bases; bases with no gene match: 11. Per the germline V gene, CDR1 is MNHEY and CDR2 is SMNVEV (reference sequence). Here the CDR3 reads CASSPTGVGGNSPLHF. CDR3 DNA sequence: TGTGCCAGCAGTCCCACAGGGGTTGGGGGGAATTCACCCCTCCACTTT.

The chain employs TRBV6-5 and TRBJ2-7, with D unresolved. Trimming took off 3 bases at V and 7 bases at J, with 19 bases between the two ends. CDR3 length: 15 residues. CDR1 MNHEY and CDR2 SVGAGI come from the germline V gene. In DNA, the CDR3 is TGTGCCAGCAGTTATTCCGGTCAACGGATGCTGGAGCAGTACTTC. This encodes CASSYSGQRMLEQYF.

This clonotype appeared many times. This chain links TRBV2 with TRBJ2-1, with D perhaps given as TRBD1 or TRBD2 (6 bases each). The CDR3 loop spans 15 amino acids. Per germline, CDR1 SNHLY and CDR2 FYNNEI. V was shortened by 9 bases and J by 6 bases, with 21 bases between the two germline ends. This CDR3 reads CASSVATGAGNEQFF. The CDR3 DNA sequence: TGTGCCAGTTCCGTGGCTACGGGGGCCGGCAATGAGCAGTTCTTC.

The sample holds many counts of this clonotype. The gene calls are TRBV7-9 and TRBJ2-5; 8 bases are a match to TRBD1. CDR3 size: 17 residues. Per germline, CDR1 SEHNR and CDR2 FQNEAQ (reference sequence). V was clipped by 5 bases and J by 1 base; unmatched bases: 12. The CDR3: CASSRLGITGGQETQYF. The CDR3 bases are TGTGCCAGCAGCCGTTTGGGGATTACAGGGGGCCAAGAGACCCAGTACTTC.

This clonotype was seen many times. At one end the junction does not follow the germline gene, possibly because of a read error. The chain combines TRBV7-3 with TRBJ2-3; the match to TRBD2 covers 12 bases. This CDR3 is built from 19 residues. Looked up from germline, CDR1 is SGHTA and CDR2 is FQGTGA. The chain's CDR3 is CASSPPARTSGAFTDTQCF. The CDR3 bases are TGTGCCAGCAGCCCCCCCGCCCGGACTAGCGGGGCCTTCACAGATACGCAGTGTTTT.

V gene TRBV19 combines with J gene TRBJ2-7, with D perhaps TRBD2 (6 bases). Germline V CDR1 and CDR2: LNHDA, SQIVND (reference sequence). The CDR3 has 16 residues. The V gene lost 4 bases and the J gene lost 0 bases, with 16 bases spanning the gap. CDR3 amino acids: CASSSYVGGDSYEQYF. DNA for the CDR3: TGTGCCAGTAGTAGTTATGTCGGGGGTGACTCCTACGAGCAGTACTTC.

At least ten counts were recorded for this clonotype. The chain employs TRBV5-1 and TRBJ2-7; 9 bases fit TRBD2. CDR3 size: 14 residues. Germline loops: CDR1 SGHRS, CDR2 YFSETQ. The V gene end was trimmed by 4 bases and the J gene end by 3 bases; junction bases not matched to a gene: 5. CDR3 nucleotide sequence: TGCGCCAGCAGCGGAGGGACTAGCAGCTACGAGCAGTACTTC. It specifies CASSGGTSSYEQYF.

This clonotype was seen more than once but under ten times. The genes are TRBV7-9 and TRBJ2-1; 9 nucleotides line up with TRBD2. Trimming at V came to 6 bases and at J to 5 bases, leaving 5 bases not matched to a gene. The CDR3 is 14 residues long. Germline-derived CDR1 and CDR2 are SEHNR and FQNEAQ (reference sequence). CDR3 amino acids: CASRIAGVHNEQFF. Written as DNA, the CDR3 is TGTGCCAGCAGGATAGCGGGAGTGCACAATGAGCAGTTCTTC.

This clonotype has only a few counts. The chain is built from TRBV6-1 and TRBJ2-2; TRBD2 matches at 10 bases. The CDR3 covers 19 residues. Germline trimming cut 6 bases from V and 3 bases from J; bases unmatched to any gene: 16. Germline CDR1 is MNHNS and CDR2 is SASEGT. The CDR3 loop is CASSPGEREGSWYTGELFF. CDR3 bases: TGTGCCAGCAGCCCAGGGGAGCGGGAGGGCTCTTGGTACACCGGGGAGCTGTTTTTT.

This clonotype was picked up many times. The genes are TRBV7-2 and TRBJ2-7; perhaps TRBD2 as D (6 bases). CDR3 size: 14 residues. Germline CDR1 SGHTA, CDR2 FQGNSA. V was pared by 1 base and J by 0 bases, with 7 bases between. The CDR3: CASSLVTSSYEQYF. The CDR3 DNA sequence: TGTGCCAGCAGCTTAGTGACTAGCTCCTACGAGCAGTACTTC.

This clonotype was detected a few times. The gene calls are TRBV30 and TRBJ2-4; TRBD1 is a possible D gene (5 bases). The CDR3 has 15 residues. Looked up from germline, CDR1 is GTSNPN and CDR2 is SVGIG (reference sequence). The ends were cut back, 3 bases at V and 1 base at J, with 13 bases in the middle. CDR3 sequence (DNA): TGTGCCTGGAGGAGCCCCAGGGTTGCCAAAAACATTCAGTACTTC. This codes for CAWRSPRVAKNIQYF.

The sample holds many counts of this clonotype. The chain has TRBV18 and TRBJ1-1; TRBD1 aligns across 7 bases. J lost 6 bases, V lost 3 bases, and 10 bases had no gene match. The CDR3 consists of 15 residues. In germline, CDR1 is KGHSH, CDR2 LQKENI. The CDR3 bases are TGTGCCAGCTCACCCCAACAGGGGAGGGACTCTGAAGCTTTCTTT. Its protein is CASSPQQGRDSEAFF. Filled out from reference TRBV18 and TRBJ1-1, the complete variable domain reads NAGVMQNPRHLVRRRGQEARLRCSPMKGHSHVYWYRQLPEEGLKFMVYLQKENIIDESGMPKERFSAEFPKEGPSILRIQQVVRGDSAAYFCASSPQQGRDSEAFFGQGTRLTVV.

In regard to this clonotype: Lacking the conserved final phenylalanine or tryptophan, this CDR3 likely reflects a read error. J is TRBJ1-1 and V is TRBV7-2; 7 nucleotides agree with TRBD1. Trimming at V came to 4 bases and at J to 2 bases, leaving 4 bases not matched to a gene. From germline, CDR1 is SGHTA and CDR2 FQGNSA. The CDR3 loop spans 14 amino acids. The CDR3: CASSSDRINTEAFL. The CDR3 DNA reads TGTGCCAGCAGCTCGGACAGGATAAACACTGAAGCTTTCCTT.

This clonotype was seen at least ten times. V usage is TRBV3-1 and J usage is TRBJ2-3, with 14 nucleotides matching TRBD2. Germline CDR1 is LGHDT and CDR2 is YNNKEL (reference sequence). Germline trimming cut 4 bases from V and 4 bases from J; bases unmatched to any gene: 4. This CDR3 is 16 amino acids long. The CDR3 DNA follows: TGTGCCAGCAGCCCGACTAGCGGGAGGGCCGCAGATACGCAGTATTTT. Translated: CASSPTSGRAADTQYF.

In its sample, this clonotype was seen many times. This sequence joins TRBV14 and TRBJ2-7; 8 bases are shared with TRBD1. The J segment lost 4 bases and the V segment lost 3 bases, leaving 8 bases of the junction unmatched. Germline V gene sequence: CDR1 SGHDN, CDR2 FVKESK. This CDR3 is built from 15 residues. DNA for the CDR3: TGTGCCAGCAGCCACCCAAGGACAGGGATGTACGAGCAGTACTTC. Translation gives CASSHPRTGMYEQYF. The variable domain in full, completed from reference TRBV14 and TRBJ2-7, reads EAGVTQFPSHSVIEKGQTVTLRCDPISGHDNLYWYRRVMGKEIKFLLHFVKESKQDESGMPNNRFLAERTGGTYSTLKVQPAELEDSGVYFCASSHPRTGMYEQYFGPGTRLTVT.

V and J are TRBV9 and TRBJ2-1; TRBD2 agrees at 11 bases. The CDR3 is 19 amino acids. The junction had 16 bases not matched to a gene; V was cut back by 4 bases and J by 4 bases. Germline loops: CDR1 SGDLS, CDR2 YYNGEE. This chain's CDR3 is CASSTGRLLAGEQYNEQFF. The CDR3 coding sequence is TGTGCCAGCAGCACCGGCCGATTACTAGCGGGAGAACAGTACAATGAGCAGTTCTTC.

This clonotype was observed at least ten times. The chain joins TRBV7-2 to TRBJ2-7, with 7 bases that match TRBD1. The CDR3 spans 15 residues. Per germline, CDR1 SGHTA and CDR2 FQGNSA. The V segment lost 6 bases and the J segment 0 bases; nucleotides outside the gene matches: 8. This CDR3 reads CASSSTGTDSYEQYF. The CDR3 nucleotides are TGTGCCAGCAGTTCTACCGGGACAGACTCCTACGAGCAGTACTTC.

This clonotype was seen more than once but under ten times. This sequence joins TRBV28 and TRBJ2-3; 10 nucleotides align to TRBD2. This CDR3 is 22 amino acids long. Germline CDR1 MDHEN, CDR2 SYDVKM. Germline trimming cut 0 bases from V and 2 bases from J; bases unmatched to any gene: 20. The CDR3 sequence: CASSLCRAGTSASPCLTDTQYF. The CDR3 DNA sequence: TGTGCCAGCAGTTTATGCAGGGCCGGGACTAGCGCGTCTCCCTGCCTCACAGATACGCAGTATTTT.

J is TRBJ2-7 and V is TRBV5-1; 13 bases are a match to TRBD2. J was trimmed by 6 bases and V by 3 bases; bases with no gene match: 15. The CDR3 runs to 18 residues. Germline lookup yields CDR1 SGHRS and CDR2 YFSETQ. DNA for the CDR3: TGCGCCAGCAGCTACCGGACTAGCGGGAGTATAAATAGTCGCGAGCAGTACTTC. This translates into CASSYRTSGSINSREQYF.

V is TRBV20-1 and J is TRBJ2-7, with D uncertain. This CDR3 is 13 amino acids long. In germline, CDR1 is DFQATT, CDR2 SNEGSKA (reference sequence). Between the trimmed V and J ends, which lost 0 bases and 3 bases, there was a span of 9 bases. CDR3 in amino acids: CSARDSAVYEQYF. For the CDR3, the DNA is TGCAGTGCTAGAGATTCGGCAGTCTACGAGCAGTACTTC.

This clonotype was picked up many times. The genes are TRBV27 and TRBJ2-4; 9 nucleotides line up with TRBD2. The CDR3 is made up of 16 amino acids. Trimming at V came to 1 base and at J to 2 bases, leaving 3 bases not matched to a gene. CDR1 and CDR2 (germline): MNHEY, SMNVEV (reference sequence). In DNA, the CDR3 is TGTGCCAGCAGTTTATATAGCGGGAGCTCCAAAAACATTCAGTACTTC. Encoded protein: CASSLYSGSSKNIQYF.